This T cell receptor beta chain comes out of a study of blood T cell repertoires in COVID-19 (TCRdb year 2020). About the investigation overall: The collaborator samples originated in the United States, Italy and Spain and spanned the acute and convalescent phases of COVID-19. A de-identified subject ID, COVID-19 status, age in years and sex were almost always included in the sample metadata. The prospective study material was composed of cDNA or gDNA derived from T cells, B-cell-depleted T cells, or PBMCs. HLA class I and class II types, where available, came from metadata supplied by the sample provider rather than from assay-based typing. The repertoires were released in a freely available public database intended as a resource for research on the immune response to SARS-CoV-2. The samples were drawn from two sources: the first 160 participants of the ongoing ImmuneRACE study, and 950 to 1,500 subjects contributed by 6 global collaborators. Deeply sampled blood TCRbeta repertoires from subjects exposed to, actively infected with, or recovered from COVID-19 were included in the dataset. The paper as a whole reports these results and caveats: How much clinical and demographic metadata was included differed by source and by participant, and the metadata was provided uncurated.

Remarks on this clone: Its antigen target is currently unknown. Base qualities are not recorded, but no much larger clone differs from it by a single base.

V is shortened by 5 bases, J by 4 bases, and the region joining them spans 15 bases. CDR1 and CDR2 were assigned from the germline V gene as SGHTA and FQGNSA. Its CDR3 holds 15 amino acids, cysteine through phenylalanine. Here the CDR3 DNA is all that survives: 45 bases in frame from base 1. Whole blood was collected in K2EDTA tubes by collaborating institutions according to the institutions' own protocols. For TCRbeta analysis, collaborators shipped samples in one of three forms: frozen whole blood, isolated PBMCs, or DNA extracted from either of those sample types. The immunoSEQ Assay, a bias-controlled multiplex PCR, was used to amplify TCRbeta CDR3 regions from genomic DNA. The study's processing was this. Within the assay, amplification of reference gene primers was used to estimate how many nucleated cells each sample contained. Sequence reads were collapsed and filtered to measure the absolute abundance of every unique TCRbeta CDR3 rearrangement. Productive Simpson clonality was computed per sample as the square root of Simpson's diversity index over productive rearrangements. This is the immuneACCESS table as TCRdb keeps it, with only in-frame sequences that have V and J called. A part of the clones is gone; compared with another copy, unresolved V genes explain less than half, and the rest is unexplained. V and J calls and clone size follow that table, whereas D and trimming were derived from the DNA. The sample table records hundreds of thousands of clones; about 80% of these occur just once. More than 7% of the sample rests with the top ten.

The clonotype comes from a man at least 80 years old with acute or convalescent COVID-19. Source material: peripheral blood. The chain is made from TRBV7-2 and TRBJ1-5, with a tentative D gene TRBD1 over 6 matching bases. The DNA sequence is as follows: TGTGCCAGCAGCGCACCCGGGACAAGGAATCAGCCCCAGCATTTT. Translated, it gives CASSAPGTRNQPQHF.